Given below is one T cell receptor (beta chain) in context. This clonotype was seen a handful of times. The antigen it recognizes is unknown. The sample holds no much larger clone one base away, and base qualities are not on file. The sample belongs to a study of T-cell reconstitution after alpha-beta-depleted transplantation in children (dated by TCRdb to the mid-2010s). Looking at the study overall: Using TCR repertoire profiling, the study quantitatively followed how T-cell immune reconstitution unfolded in children after TCRalphabeta/CD19-depleted allogeneic hematopoietic cell transplantation.

The treatment or condition label corresponds to: allogeneic hematopoietic cell transplantation with graft depleted of TCRalphabeta T cells and CD19 B cells. Transplant recipients were children who received TCRalphabeta/CD19-depleted allogeneic hematopoietic cell grafts. The library was made by PCR. The run used an Illumina HiSeq 2500. TCR library preparation used molecular barcoding, with unique molecular identifiers applied to normalize quantification of the TCRbeta repertoire. Clones were called with MiXCR by TCRdb after fastp trimmed the public reads at Q25, and only in-frame beta chains were retained. Duplicate CDR3 protein sequences are folded into a single record with the most common DNA and genes. This sample is represented by about 120,000 distinct CDR3 sequences; around a tenth of them were singletons. Together, the top ten hold nearly 35% of the sample. General findings and caveats noted by the study authors: About two months after transplant, the apparently early recovery of alphabetaT-cell counts reportedly depended on just several hundred clones that had expanded rapidly and came from non-depleted graft cells. In some patients, the high TCRbeta diversity seen at day 60 was put down to recipient T cells and intrathymic progenitors that had survived conditioning. Over the following months the frequencies of hyperexpanded clones went down, and after one year T-cell counts and TCRbeta diversity were mostly credited to newly produced T cells.

Taken from cysteine to phenylalanine, the CDR3 has 14 residues. Left in the record is the CDR3 DNA by itself, 42 bases read in frame from the first base. The germline V gene sets CDR1 to SGHTA and CDR2 to FQGNSA. Cut back by 1 base and 7 bases, the V and J ends lie 14 bases apart. The TCR comes from a boy aged 2 to 10 with acute lymphoblastic leukemia, due to receive a stem cell transplant. This sample comprised PBMCs, obtained before TCRalphabeta/CD19-depleted stem cell transplant. The chain is encoded by TRBV7-2 joined to TRBJ2-7, with a weak D call of TRBD1 (6 bases match). The CDR3 amino acid sequence is: CASSLGGPAMEQYF. The sequence in DNA is TGTGCCAGCAGCTTAGGGGGGCCAGCGATGGAGCAGTACTTC. With all but the CDR3 taken from the reference TRBV7-2 and TRBJ2-7 genes, the full variable domain is: GAGVSQSPSNKVTEKGKDVELRCDPISGHTALYWYRQSLGQGLEFLIYFQGNSAPDKSGLPSDRFSAERTGGSVSTLTIQRTQQEDSAVYLCASSLGGPAMEQYFGPGTRLTVT.